Each of the 24 T cell receptor beta chains below was sequenced from the same sample in a study of shared clonotypes between healthy human individuals. Terminally differentiated effector memory CD45RA+ cells were excluded from the naive CD8 cells, which were CD45RO-negative and positively selected for CCR7. Generated by immunoSEQ multiplex PCR, the TCRdb table keeps only in-frame clones and is missing some. Among 2 million to 2.5 million clones listed, roughly 91% were seen once. The sample comprised naive CD8+ T cells from PBMCs. Receptors originate from a man aged 18 to 30 in good health. Some clones in this sample may be carry-over from other donors' samples.

The rearrangement joins TRBV5-1 to TRBJ2-5, with D possibly TRBD2 on 6 matching bases. The ends were cut back, 0 bases at V and 8 bases at J, with 17 bases in the middle. The CDR3 contains 15 residues. Germline loops: CDR1 SGHRS, CDR2 YFSETQ. For the CDR3, the DNA is TGCGCCAGCAGCTTGGTAGCGGAGGGCCAGGATACCCAGTACTTC. Translation: CASSLVAEGQDTQYF.

Here the CDR3 reads CASSPKETYNEQFF. CDR3 bases: TGTGCCAGCAGTCCGAAGGAAACCTACAATGAGCAGTTCTTC. The genes are TRBV27 and TRBJ2-1, with D uncertain. CDR1 is MNHEY and CDR2 is SMNVEV in the germline V gene (reference sequence). CDR3 size: 14 residues. Trimming removed 5 bases from V and 2 bases from J, with 10 bases in between.

This rearrangement joins TRBV7-9 to TRBJ2-7; 7 bases fit TRBD2. CDR3 size: 13 residues. Trimming removed 3 bases from V and 2 bases from J; junction bases left unmatched: 1. Germline V CDR1 and CDR2: SEHNR, FQNEAQ (reference sequence). The CDR3 loop is CASSFTSAYEQYF. As DNA, the CDR3 is TGTGCCAGCAGCTTCACTAGCGCCTACGAGCAGTACTTC.

The rearrangement uses TRBV27 and TRBJ2-3; 12 bases match TRBD2. Germline-derived CDR1 and CDR2 are MNHEY and SMNVEV (reference sequence). V shed 5 bases, J shed 7 bases, and the junction held 7 bases outside the gene matches. The CDR3 consists of 15 residues. CDR3 region: CASSPLAGGANTQYF. The CDR3 bases are TGTGCCAGCAGTCCTCTAGCGGGGGGGGCCAATACGCAGTATTTT.

The CDR3 DNA reads TGTGCCAGCAGCCGAGTGGGACTAGCGGGTAACGAGCAGTACTTC. Translating it yields CASSRVGLAGNEQYF. The V call is TRBV14, the J call TRBJ2-7; 12 nucleotides line up with TRBD2. Unmatched junction bases numbered 6, after V lost 4 bases and J lost 5 bases. This CDR3 contains 15 residues. In germline, CDR1 is SGHDN, CDR2 FVKESK.

The chain joins TRBV6-1 to TRBJ2-7; tentatively, D is TRBD1 (5 bases). The CDR3 extends over 14 amino acids. Trimming removed 7 bases at V and 4 bases at J, with 17 bases between. CDR1 and CDR2 from the germline V gene are MNHNS and SASEGT. The CDR3 here is CASTTLDSSYEQYF. The CDR3 coding sequence is TGTGCCAGCACAACCCTCGACAGTTCGTACGAGCAGTACTTC.

The CDR3 region is CASSPTRAQRDETQYF. CDR3 nucleotides: TGTGCCAGCTCACCAACCCGAGCCCAGCGGGACGAGACGCAGTATTTT. This chain connects TRBV18 to TRBJ2-3, with 7 nucleotides matching TRBD2. Trimming removed 2 bases from V and 9 bases from J; junction bases left unmatched: 14. The CDR3 runs to 16 residues. Germline V lookup: CDR1 KGHSH, CDR2 LQKENI.

The rearrangement links TRBV7-8 to TRBJ1-1; D unresolved. The V end lost 1 base, the J end lost 0 bases, and 9 bases lay between the germline ends. This CDR3 has 15 amino acids. Germline CDR1 is SGHVS and CDR2 is FQNEAQ. The CDR3 nucleotides are TGTGCCAGCAGCTTAGGTCCGTACATGAACACTGAAGCTTTCTTT. This translates into CASSLGPYMNTEAFF.

The genes are TRBV9 and TRBJ2-7, with TRBD2 as a possible D gene (6 bases). The V and J ends lost 4 bases and 1 base respectively, with 15 bases between them. Germline CDR1 is SGDLS and CDR2 is YYNGEE. CDR3 length: 15 amino acids. For the CDR3, the DNA is TGTGCCAGCAGCCCCGAGGGGACTGGATCCTACGAGCAGTACTTC. It translates to CASSPEGTGSYEQYF.

The chain has TRBV6-1 and TRBJ2-5; D is unresolved. The CDR3 extends over 13 amino acids. Germline-derived CDR1 and CDR2 are MNHNS and SASEGT. The germline V and J ends were trimmed by 3 bases and 5 bases, with 10 bases remaining between them. CDR3 amino acids: CASSDGSRETQYF. DNA of the CDR3: TGTGCCAGCAGTGACGGTTCCAGGGAGACCCAGTACTTC.

As DNA, the CDR3 is TGTGCCACCAGCAGAGATCGGACAGGCAACTACAATGAGCAGTTCTTC. Its protein product is CATSRDRTGNYNEQFF. This rearrangement joins TRBV15 to TRBJ2-1; TRBD1 aligns across 7 bases. The CDR3 runs to 16 residues. Per the germline V gene, CDR1 is LNHNV and CDR2 is YYDKDF (reference sequence). J gave up 3 bases and V 0 bases, and 5 bases lay outside the gene matches. The whole variable domain, remainder taken from reference TRBV15 and TRBJ2-1, is DAMVIQNPRYQVTQFGKPVTLSCSQTLNHNVMYWYQQKSSQAPKLLFHYYDKDFNNEADTPDNFQSRRPNTSFCFLDIRSPGLGDTAMYLCATSRDRTGNYNEQFFGPGTRLTVL.

The chain employs TRBV11-1 and TRBJ2-1, with D tentatively TRBD2 (6 bases). Per the germline V gene, CDR1 is SGHAT and CDR2 is FQDESV (reference sequence). The CDR3 spans 17 residues. V shed 3 bases and J shed 7 bases, with 22 bases lying between them. The CDR3 nucleotides are TGTGCCAGCAGCTTGTATGGGGACTCAGAACTTTATAATGAGCAGTTCTTC. Translating it yields CASSLYGDSELYNEQFF.

A word on this clone: Other DNA sequences within the sample encode an identical CDR3. The chain has TRBV7-9 and TRBJ1-4; 8 nucleotides match TRBD1. The V gene end was trimmed by 1 base and the J gene end by 8 bases; junction bases not matched to a gene: 6. The germline V gene encodes CDR1 SEHNR and CDR2 FQNEAQ (reference sequence). There are 15 residues in the CDR3. The CDR3 DNA reads as TGTGCCAGCAGCTTAGTTGCAGGGGGCGAGGAAAAACTGTTTTTT. Translating gives CASSLVAGGEEKLFF.

Regarding this clone: The sample contains more than one DNA sequence encoding this CDR3. CDR3 sequence: CASSHTYEQYF. CDR3 bases: TGTGCCAGCAGTCATACCTACGAGCAGTACTTC. V gene TRBV7-9 combines with J gene TRBJ2-7; D remains unclear. Between the trimmed V and J ends, which lost 6 bases and 2 bases, there was a span of 5 bases. CDR3 length equals 11 residues. Germline CDR1 reads SEHNR; CDR2 reads FQNEAQ (reference sequence).

Turning to this clone: The identical CDR3 is also encoded by other nucleotide sequences in the sample. The rearrangement links TRBV27 to TRBJ2-3; D call uncertain. This CDR3 contains 13 residues. Germline V gene data show CDR1 as MNHEY and CDR2 as SMNVEV (reference sequence). The V end was cut by 1 base, the J end by 6 bases, with 8 bases between. The CDR3 DNA is TGTGCCAGCAGTTTATTACAGTCGGATACGCAGTATTTT. Residues: CASSLLQSDTQYF.

The chain uses TRBV27 and TRBJ2-7, with a tentative D call TRBD1 (6 bases). The length of the CDR3 is 17 residues. The V end lost 5 bases, the J end lost 0 bases, and 20 bases lay between the germline ends. The germline gives CDR1 MNHEY, CDR2 SMNVEV (reference sequence). The DNA for the CDR3 is TGTGCCAGCAGTCAGTACACCGGGACACGATCCTCCTACGAGCAGTACTTC. Translating gives CASSQYTGTRSSYEQYF.

V is TRBV5-5 and J is TRBJ2-7; D may correspond to TRBD1 or TRBD2 (5 bases each). This CDR3 has 16 amino acids. V was pared by 4 bases and J by 2 bases, with 19 bases between. Germline V gene sequence: CDR1 SGHKS, CDR2 YYEKEE (reference sequence). The CDR3 sequence: CASSAEGQGPPYEQYF. The DNA for the CDR3 is TGTGCCAGCAGCGCCGAGGGGCAGGGTCCACCCTACGAGCAGTACTTC.

The chain joins TRBV6-1 to TRBJ2-7; the match to TRBD2 covers 10 bases. This CDR3 region has 16 residues. With 2 bases clipped from V and 4 bases from J, the junction kept 8 bases outside the gene matches. Germline-derived CDR1 and CDR2 are MNHNS and SASEGT. The CDR3: CASSEWASGGYYEQYF. CDR3 nucleotide sequence: TGTGCCAGCAGTGAATGGGCTAGCGGGGGATATTACGAGCAGTACTTC.

The chain recombines TRBV6-1 with TRBJ2-4; D is perhaps TRBD2 (6 bases). V lost 11 bases and J 7 bases, leaving 15 bases between the germline ends. The CDR3 contains 12 residues. Germline loops: CDR1 MNHNS, CDR2 SASEGT. CDR3 DNA: TGTGCCGTCCTCCCGGGGGTGAACATTCAGTACTTC. It is translated as CAVLPGVNIQYF.

The V call is TRBV28, the J call TRBJ1-1, with unresolved D. CDR1 and CDR2 (germline): MDHEN, SYDVKM. V was pared by 3 bases and J by 1 base, with 9 bases between. The CDR3 has 14 residues. This CDR3 reads CASSLLAQNTEAFF. In nucleotides, the CDR3 is TGTGCCAGCAGTTTGCTAGCCCAGAACACTGAAGCTTTCTTT.

V and J are TRBV29-1 and TRBJ1-3; 9 nucleotides align to TRBD1. The V and J ends lost 0 bases and 8 bases, in that order; junction bases with no gene match: 5. This CDR3 is built from 14 residues. CDR1 SQVTM and CDR2 ANQGSEA come from the germline V gene. The CDR3, as DNA: TGCAGCGTTGAAGATGGGACAGGGTGGGACACCATATATTTT. Protein: CSVEDGTGWDTIYF.

The V and J genes are TRBV6-1 and TRBJ2-7; D ambiguous. Germline CDR1 is MNHNS and CDR2 is SASEGT. The CDR3 consists of 12 residues. The V and J ends lost 2 bases and 4 bases respectively, with 6 bases between them. CDR3 sequence: CASSERYYEQYF. The CDR3, as DNA: TGTGCCAGCAGTGAACGATATTACGAGCAGTACTTC.

In this sample, this clone turned up once. V usage is TRBV2 and J usage is TRBJ1-2; a possible D gene is TRBD1 (6 bases). Germline CDR1 is SNHLY and CDR2 is FYNNEI. The CDR3 has 15 amino acids. Trimming removed 3 bases at V and 4 bases at J, with 15 bases between. CDR3 region: CASSDPDRTSYGYTF. The CDR3 DNA is TGTGCCAGCAGTGACCCGGACAGAACTAGCTATGGCTACACCTTC.

The V call is TRBV7-3, the J call TRBJ2-5; D uncertain. The CDR3 length is 13 residues. The germline V and J ends were trimmed by 4 bases and 5 bases, with 11 bases remaining between them. Germline CDR1 reads SGHTA; CDR2 reads FQGTGA. The CDR3 sequence is CASSSGFGETQYF. The DNA of the CDR3 is TGTGCCAGCAGCTCCGGTTTTGGGGAGACCCAGTACTTC.